This record concerns one T cell receptor (beta chain) sequence. This specimen comes from a study of shared T cell receptors in the human thymus. CDR3 length: 15 residues. CDR1 is LNHDA and CDR2 is SQIVND in the germline V gene (reference sequence). V was clipped by 5 bases and J by 4 bases, with 17 bases between them. TCRdb's table, derived via immunoSEQ multiplex PCR, lists solely in-frame clones and lacks some. The sample has 700,000 to 750,000 clones; roughly 85% are singletons. These data also featured in a second study, about human thymus T cells. That study reports: Thymic resections from corrective heart surgery supplied the tissue. Seemingly biased V and J gene usage marked thymic and blood repertoires. Unrelated individuals reportedly shared highly overlapping thymic TCR repertoires.

The chain has TRBV19 and TRBJ1-1; D unclear. Sequenced sample: thymocytes. This clonotype was sampled from a girl in the first two years of life with a congenital heart defect. CDR3 in DNA: TGTGCCAGTAGTTCGGGATACTTCCCCGGCACTGAAGCTTTCTTT. It is translated as CASSSGYFPGTEAFF.